This TCR beta chain derives from a study of blood T cell repertoires in COVID-19. Study context: COVID-19 samples, acute and convalescent, were from the United States, Italy and Spain. In each case, the material was cDNA or gDNA derived from T cells, B-cell-depleted T cells, or PBMCs.

Cohorts were assigned according to the clinical history that participants reported. The study counted Cohort 3 donors as recovered given two negative PCRs, clearance, or symptom resolution. The CDR3 totals 18 residues. From germline, CDR1 is ENHRY and CDR2 SYGVKD. On this clone: At one end the junction does not follow the germline gene, possibly because of a read error.

Method: immunoSEQ multiplex PCR; TCRdb's copy keeps in-frame clones and lacks some. The sample carries roughly 500,000 clones, roughly 90% recorded once. What was sequenced was PBMCs or T cells enriched from blood (not recorded which). This receptor was obtained from a woman between 40 and 55 years old who had recovered from COVID-19. The chain recombines TRBV10-3 with TRBJ1-1; 10 nucleotides align to TRBD1. CDR3 in amino acids: CAISERPGQGILKTEAFF. The DNA of the CDR3 is TGTGCCATCAGTGAGAGACCGGGACAGGGGATCCTGAAGACTGAAGCTTTCTTT.